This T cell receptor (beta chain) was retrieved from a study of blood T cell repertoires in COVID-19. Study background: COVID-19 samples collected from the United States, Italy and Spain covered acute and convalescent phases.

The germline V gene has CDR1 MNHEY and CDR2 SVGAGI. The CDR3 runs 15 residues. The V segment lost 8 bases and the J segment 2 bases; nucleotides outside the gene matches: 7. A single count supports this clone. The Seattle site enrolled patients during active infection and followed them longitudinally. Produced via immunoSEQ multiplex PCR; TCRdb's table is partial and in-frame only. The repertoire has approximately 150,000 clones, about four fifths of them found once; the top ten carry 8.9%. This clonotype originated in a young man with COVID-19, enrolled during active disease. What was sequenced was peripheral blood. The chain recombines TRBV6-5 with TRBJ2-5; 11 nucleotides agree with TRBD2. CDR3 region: CASGLAGVAQETQYF. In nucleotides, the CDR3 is TGTGCCAGCGGACTAGCGGGCGTCGCTCAAGAGACCCAGTACTTC.